This entry describes one T cell receptor (beta chain). This specimen comes from a study of blood T cell repertoires in COVID-19. Study information: Spain, Italy and the United States supplied samples that represented acute and convalescent COVID-19. Sample material is recorded as cDNA or gDNA derived from T cells, B-cell-depleted T cells, or PBMCs.

As handled by the study authors: Reference gene primer amplification gave nucleated cell count estimates. Here immunoSEQ multiplex PCR was the method, and the copy in TCRdb shows in-frame clones only, minus some. V and J calls plus clone size are reproduced from that table; the DNA served to infer D and trimming. This table holds more than 20,000 clones, nearly 90% found once. Material for sequencing was peripheral blood. This TCR was recovered from a man between 70 and 80 years old with acute or convalescent COVID-19.

CDR3 amino acids: CASSVEGYEQYF. CDR3 in DNA: TGTGCCAGCAGCGTAGAGGGGTACGAGCAGTACTTC. The rearrangement links TRBV9 to TRBJ2-7, with D possibly being TRBD1 (5 bases). The CDR3 covers 12 residues. Germline CDR1 SGDLS, CDR2 YYNGEE. The V end lost 0 bases, the J end lost 4 bases, and 5 bases lay between the germline ends.